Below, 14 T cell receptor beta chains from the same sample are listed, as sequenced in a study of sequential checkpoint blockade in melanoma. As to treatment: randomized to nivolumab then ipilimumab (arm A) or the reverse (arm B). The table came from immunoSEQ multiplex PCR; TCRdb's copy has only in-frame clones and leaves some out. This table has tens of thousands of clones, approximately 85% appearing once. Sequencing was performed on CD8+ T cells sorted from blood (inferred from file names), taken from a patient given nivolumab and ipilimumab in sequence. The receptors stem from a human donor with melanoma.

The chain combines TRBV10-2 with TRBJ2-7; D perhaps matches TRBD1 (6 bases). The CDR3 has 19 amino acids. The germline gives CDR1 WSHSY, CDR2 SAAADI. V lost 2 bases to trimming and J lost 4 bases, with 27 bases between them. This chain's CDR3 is CASSEGPTGSPWWRYEQYF. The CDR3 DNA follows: TGCGCCAGCAGTGAGGGACCCACAGGGTCCCCATGGTGGAGGTACGAGCAGTACTTC.

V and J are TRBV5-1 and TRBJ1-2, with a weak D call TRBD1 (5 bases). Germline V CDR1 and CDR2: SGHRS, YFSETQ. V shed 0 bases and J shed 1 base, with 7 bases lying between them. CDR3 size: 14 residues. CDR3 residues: CASSLEQGNYGYTF. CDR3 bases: TGCGCCAGCAGCTTGGAGCAGGGTAACTATGGCTACACCTTC.

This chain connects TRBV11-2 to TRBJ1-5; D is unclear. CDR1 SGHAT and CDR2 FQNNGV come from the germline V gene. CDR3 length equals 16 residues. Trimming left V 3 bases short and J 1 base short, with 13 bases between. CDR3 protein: CASSFEGASSNQPQHF. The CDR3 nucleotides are TGTGCCAGCAGCTTCGAGGGCGCTTCGAGCAATCAGCCCCAGCATTTT.

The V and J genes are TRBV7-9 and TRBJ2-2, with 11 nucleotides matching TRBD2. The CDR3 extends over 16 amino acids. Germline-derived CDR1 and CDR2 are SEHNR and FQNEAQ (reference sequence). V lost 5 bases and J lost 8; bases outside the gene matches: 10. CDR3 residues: CASSPTSGSPRGELFF. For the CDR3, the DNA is TGTGCCAGCAGCCCCACTAGCGGGAGCCCGCGGGGGGAGCTGTTTTTT.

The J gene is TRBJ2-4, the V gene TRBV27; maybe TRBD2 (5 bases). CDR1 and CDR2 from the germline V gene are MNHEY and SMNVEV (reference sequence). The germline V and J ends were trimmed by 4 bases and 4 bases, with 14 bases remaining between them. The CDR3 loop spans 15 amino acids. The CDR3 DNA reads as TGTGCCAGCAGTTCGTTGTGGACTGAAAAAAACATTCAGTACTTC. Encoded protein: CASSSLWTEKNIQYF.

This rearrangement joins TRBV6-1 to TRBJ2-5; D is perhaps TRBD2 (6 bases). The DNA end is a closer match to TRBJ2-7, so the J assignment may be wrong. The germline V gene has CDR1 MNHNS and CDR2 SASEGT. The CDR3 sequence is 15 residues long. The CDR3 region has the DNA TGTGCCAGCGAAGGTCCCGGGGGTCCCCACTACGAGCAGTACTTC. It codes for CASEGPGGPHYEQYF.

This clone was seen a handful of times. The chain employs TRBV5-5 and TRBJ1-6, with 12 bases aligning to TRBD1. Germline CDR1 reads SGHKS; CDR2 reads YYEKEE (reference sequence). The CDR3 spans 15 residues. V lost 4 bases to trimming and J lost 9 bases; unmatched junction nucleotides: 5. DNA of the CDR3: TGTGCCAGCAGCCGGGGACAGGGGGCTGGTTCACCCCTCCACTTT. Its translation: CASSRGQGAGSPLHF.

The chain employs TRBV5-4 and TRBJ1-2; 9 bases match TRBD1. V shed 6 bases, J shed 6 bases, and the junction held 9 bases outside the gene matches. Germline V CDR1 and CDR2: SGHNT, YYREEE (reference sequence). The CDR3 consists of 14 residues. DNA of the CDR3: TGTGCCAGCACCTGGGGACAGGGTATAGATGGCTACACCTTC. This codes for CASTWGQGIDGYTF.

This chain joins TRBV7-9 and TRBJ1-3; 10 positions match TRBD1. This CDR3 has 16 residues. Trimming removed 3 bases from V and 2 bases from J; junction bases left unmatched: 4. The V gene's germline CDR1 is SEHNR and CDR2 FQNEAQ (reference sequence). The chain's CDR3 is CASSFPDRGTGNTIYF. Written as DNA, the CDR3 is TGTGCCAGCAGCTTTCCGGACAGGGGGACTGGAAACACCATATATTTT.

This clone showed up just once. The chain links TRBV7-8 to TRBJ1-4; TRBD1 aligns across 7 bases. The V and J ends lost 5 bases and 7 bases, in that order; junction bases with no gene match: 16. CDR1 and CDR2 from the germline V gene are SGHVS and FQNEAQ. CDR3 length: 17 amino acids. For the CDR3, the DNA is TGTGCCAGCAGCCAAATCCCCCAGGGGGAGGTCGGTGAAAAACTGTTTTTT. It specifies CASSQIPQGEVGEKLFF. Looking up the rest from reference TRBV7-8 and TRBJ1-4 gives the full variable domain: GAGVSQSPRYKVAKRGQDVALRCDPISGHVSLFWYQQALGQGPEFLTYFQNEAQLDKSGLPSDRFFAERPEGSVSTLKIQRTQQEDSAVYLCASSQIPQGEVGEKLFFGSGTQLSVL.

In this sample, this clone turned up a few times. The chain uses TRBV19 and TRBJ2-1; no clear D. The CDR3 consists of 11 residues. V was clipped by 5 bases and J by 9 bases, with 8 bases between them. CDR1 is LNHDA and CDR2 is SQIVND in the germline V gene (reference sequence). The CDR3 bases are TGTGCCAGTAGTCCCGATAGTGAGCAGTTCTTC. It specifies CASSPDSEQFF.

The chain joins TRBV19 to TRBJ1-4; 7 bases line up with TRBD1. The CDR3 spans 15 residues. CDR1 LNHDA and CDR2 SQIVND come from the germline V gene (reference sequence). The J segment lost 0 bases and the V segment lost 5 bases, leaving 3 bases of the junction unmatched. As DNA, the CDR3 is TGTGCCAGTAGTCCTGGGACAGCAACTAATGAAAAACTGTTTTTT. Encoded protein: CASSPGTATNEKLFF.

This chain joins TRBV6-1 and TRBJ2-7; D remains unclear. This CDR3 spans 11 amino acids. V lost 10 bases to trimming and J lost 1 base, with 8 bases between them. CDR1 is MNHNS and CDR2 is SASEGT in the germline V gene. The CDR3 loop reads CAILQSYEQYF. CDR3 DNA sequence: TGTGCCATCCTACAGTCCTACGAGCAGTACTTC.

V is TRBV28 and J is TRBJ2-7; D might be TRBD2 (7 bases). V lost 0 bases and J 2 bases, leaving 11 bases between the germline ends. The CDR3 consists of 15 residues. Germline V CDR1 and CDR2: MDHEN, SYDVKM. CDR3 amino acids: CASSLWGGAAYEQYF. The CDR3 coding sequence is TGTGCCAGCAGTTTATGGGGGGGGGCAGCCTACGAGCAGTACTTC.